This section outlines one TCR beta chain sequence together with its context. These data originate in a study of blood T cell repertoires in COVID-19. The repertoire was sequenced with immunoSEQ multiplex PCR; TCRdb's copy has only in-frame clones and lacks some. The profile shows about 210,000 clones, 75% to 90% of them singletons. The CDR3 totals 15 residues. V was clipped by 3 bases and J by 1 base; unmatched bases: 1. Germline V gene lookup returns CDR1 SGHTA and CDR2 FQGNSA. Sequenced material: peripheral blood. The receptor was derived from a man aged 55 to 70 with acute or convalescent COVID-19. The V and J genes are TRBV7-2 and TRBJ2-3; TRBD2 matches 10 bases. The CDR3 here is CASSFSGRGTDTQYF. Here the CDR3 DNA reads TGTGCCAGCAGCTTCAGCGGGAGGGGCACAGATACGCAGTATTTT.